Within the sample, the clone carrying this TCR beta chain is medium-sized (0.01 to 0.1%). TCRdb redid the calling of the 5' RACE reads with MiXCR, one entry per CDR3 protein. The sample lists 50,000 to 65,000 distinct CDR3 sequences; less than 25% were seen once. Tregs were sorted as CD4+CD25+CD127-/low cells. Germline V CDR1 and CDR2: SEHNR, FQNEAQ (reference sequence). With 0 bases removed from V and 7 bases from J, the gap between germline ends came to 7 bases. CDR3 size: 13 residues. The sequencing input was tumor-infiltrating Tregs sorted from the breast tumor. This clonotype was obtained from a female donor with breast cancer. The chain carries TRBV7-9 and TRBJ2-1; weak D call: TRBD1 (5 bases). CDR3 in amino acids: CASSLAYRNEQFF. The DNA of the CDR3 is TGTGCCAGCAGCTTAGCATACAGGAATGAGCAGTTCTTC.